One and the same sample provided the 20 T cell receptor beta chains below, sequenced in a study of OX40 agonist ivuxolimab in advanced cancers. Produced via immunoSEQ multiplex PCR; TCRdb's table is partial and in-frame only. The sample holds fewer than 70,000 clones, over 65% seen once. Sequencing was performed on CD4+ or CD8+ T cells sorted from blood, taken in a trial of the OX40 agonist ivuxolimab. The receptors shown here come from an adult with an advanced solid tumor such as melanoma, head and neck, liver or kidney cancer.

The chain recombines TRBV9 with TRBJ2-1; D is unclear. The V end lost 5 bases, the J end lost 0 bases, and 9 bases lay between the germline ends. Germline V gives CDR1 SGDLS, CDR2 YYNGEE. The CDR3 totals 14 residues. CDR3 DNA: TGTGCCAGCAGGGACGCAAGCTCCTACAATGAGCAGTTCTTC. Its protein is CASRDASSYNEQFF.

This chain connects TRBV6-5 to TRBJ2-7; 9 nucleotides agree with TRBD1. The V gene's germline CDR1 is MNHEY and CDR2 SVGAGI. V lost 6 bases and J lost 4; bases outside the gene matches: 7. The CDR3 is made up of 14 amino acids. CDR3 in amino acids: CASSPMGQGYEQYF. In nucleotides, the CDR3 is TGTGCCAGCAGCCCCATGGGACAGGGTTACGAGCAGTACTTC.

This clone was seen only a few times. The chain uses TRBV6-5 and TRBJ1-4; tentative D call: TRBD1 (6 bases). The CDR3 runs 12 residues. Germline CDR1 is MNHEY and CDR2 is SVGAGI. V was trimmed by 6 bases and J by 8 bases, leaving 10 bases between them. CDR3 residues: CASRRGKEKLFF. The CDR3 coding sequence is TGTGCCAGCAGGAGGGGGAAGGAAAAACTGTTTTTT.

The chain is built from TRBV4-1 and TRBJ2-5; 14 bases map to TRBD2. Germline V CDR1 and CDR2: MGHRA, YSYEKL. Trimming removed 3 bases from V and 5 bases from J; junction bases left unmatched: 2. The CDR3 is made up of 15 amino acids. Written as DNA, the CDR3 is TGCGCCAGCAGCCAGGGACTAGCGGGGGTGGAGACCCAGTACTTC. Residues: CASSQGLAGVETQYF.

The gene calls are TRBV9 and TRBJ2-5; 8 nucleotides align to TRBD2. Trimming removed 4 bases from V and 5 bases from J; junction bases left unmatched: 4. Germline loops: CDR1 SGDLS, CDR2 YYNGEE. This CDR3 is built from 13 residues. The CDR3 DNA is TGTGCCAGCAGCCCGGGGGGGTACGAGACCCAGTACTTC. Amino acid sequence: CASSPGGYETQYF.

This clone came up a few times. The genes are TRBV19 and TRBJ1-2; D might be TRBD1 (5 bases). Trimming took 5 bases from V and 2 from J, leaving 9 bases between them. The CDR3 is made up of 13 amino acids. Per germline, CDR1 LNHDA and CDR2 SQIVND (reference sequence). The CDR3 reads CASSLTVNYGYTF. For the CDR3, the DNA is TGTGCCAGTAGTCTGACAGTGAACTATGGCTACACCTTC. Variable domain in full (rest from reference TRBV19 and TRBJ1-2): DGGITQSPKYLFRKEGQNVTLSCEQNLNHDAMYWYRQDPGQGLRLIYYSQIVNDFQKGDIAEGYSVSREKKESFPLTVTSAQKNPTAFYLCASSLTVNYGYTFGSGTRLTVV.

The gene calls are TRBV5-1 and TRBJ2-2; TRBD1 might be the D (6 bases). The V gene lost 0 bases and the J gene lost 5 bases, with 11 bases spanning the gap. The CDR3 runs to 15 residues. Germline V gene data show CDR1 as SGHRS and CDR2 as YFSETQ. Written as DNA, the CDR3 is TGCGCCAGCAGCTTGGGGGCTACAGGGACCGGGGAGCTGTTTTTT. It is translated as CASSLGATGTGELFF.

This chain links TRBV30 with TRBJ1-4, with 9 bases matching TRBD1. With 2 bases clipped from V and 10 bases from J, the junction kept 14 bases outside the gene matches. In germline, CDR1 is GTSNPN, CDR2 SVGIG (reference sequence). This CDR3 contains 16 residues. The CDR3 DNA reads as TGTGCCTGGAGTTCGTCCAGGACAGGGGAAAGCGGAAAACTGTTTTTT. Its translation: CAWSSSRTGESGKLFF.

The chain joins TRBV9 to TRBJ1-2; D uncertain. Germline lookup yields CDR1 SGDLS and CDR2 YYNGEE. V was pared by 4 bases and J by 5 bases, with 9 bases between. The CDR3 length is 12 residues. The CDR3 nucleotides read TGTGCCAGCAGCCCTCGCGGTTATGGCTACACCTTC. Translating gives CASSPRGYGYTF. The full variable domain, with the rest looked up from reference TRBV9 and TRBJ1-2, is DSGVTQTPKHLITATGQRVTLRCSPRSGDLSVYWYQQSLDQGLQFLIQYYNGEERAKGNILERFSAQQFPDLHSELNLSSLELGDSALYFCASSPRGYGYTFGSGTRLTVV.

This clone was picked up one time. The chain joins TRBV14 to TRBJ1-6; TRBD1 aligns across 10 bases. Trimming cost V 2 bases and J 10 bases; bases outside gene matches: 2. The CDR3 contains 14 residues. Germline V gene lookup returns CDR1 SGHDN and CDR2 FVKESK. The CDR3 sequence: CASSQWTGGSPLHF. CDR3 DNA: TGTGCCAGCAGCCAATGGACAGGGGGATCACCCCTCCACTTT.

V and J are TRBV2 and TRBJ2-6; no reliable D call. Germline CDR1 SNHLY, CDR2 FYNNEI. This CDR3 has 15 amino acids. V was shortened by 4 bases and J by 1 base, with 8 bases between the two germline ends. CDR3 nucleotide sequence: TGTGCCAGCAGTGCTCACACGTCTGGGGCCAACGTCCTGACTTTC. Protein sequence: CASSAHTSGANVLTF. Full variable domain (outside the CDR3, taken from reference TRBV2 and TRBJ2-6): EPEVTQTPSHQVTQMGQEVILRCVPISNHLYFYWYRQILGQKVEFLVSFYNNEISEKSEIFDDQFSVERPDGSNFTLKIRSTKLEDSAMYFCASSAHTSGANVLTFGAGSRLTVL.

This rearrangement joins TRBV5-1 to TRBJ1-2, with TRBD1 matching 8 bases. From germline, CDR1 is SGHRS and CDR2 YFSETQ. CDR3 length: 13 residues. Germline trimming cut 4 bases from V and 5 bases from J; bases unmatched to any gene: 4. The CDR3 region is CASSQGAQYGYTF. In nucleotides, the CDR3 is TGCGCCAGCAGCCAGGGGGCGCAGTATGGCTACACCTTC.

The chain has TRBV11-2 and TRBJ2-1; D is perhaps TRBD1 or TRBD2 (5 bases each). CDR3 length: 12 residues. Germline V gene sequence: CDR1 SGHAT, CDR2 FQNNGV. Trimming took 5 bases from V and 9 from J, leaving 11 bases between them. The DNA of the CDR3 is TGTGCCAGCAGCAGCGGTGGGGGTGAGCAGTTCTTC. Translated, it gives CASSSGGGEQFF.

CDR3 in amino acids: CAIEAAIHNEQFF. The CDR3 nucleotides are TGTGCCATTGAAGCGGCGATACACAATGAGCAGTTCTTC. This sequence joins TRBV28 and TRBJ2-1, with a weak D call TRBD2 (5 bases). V shed 10 bases and J shed 5 bases, with 15 bases lying between them. CDR1 is MDHEN, CDR2 SYDVKM, per germline. The CDR3 sequence is 13 residues long.

This clone has just one count. The chain employs TRBV29-1 and TRBJ1-2, with D possibly being TRBD1 (5 bases). The ends were cut back, 7 bases at V and 2 bases at J, with 20 bases in the middle. Germline V gives CDR1 SQVTM, CDR2 ANQGSEA. The CDR3 is 15 residues long. In DNA, the CDR3 is TGCAGCGCCCGGGAGTTCGACAGCATGAACTATGGCTACACCTTC. Protein: CSAREFDSMNYGYTF.

The genes are TRBV6-1 and TRBJ2-3; D gene ambiguous. The CDR3 has 11 amino acids. The germline V gene has CDR1 MNHNS and CDR2 SASEGT. The germline V and J ends were trimmed by 7 bases and 5 bases, with 7 bases remaining between them. The CDR3 bases are TGTGCCAGCAACTTGAAAGATACGCAGTATTTT. It yields the protein CASNLKDTQYF.

This clone was seen more than once but under ten times. The chain links TRBV30 to TRBJ2-7; 8 bases align to TRBD1. Germline CDR1 is GTSNPN and CDR2 is SVGIG (reference sequence). V gave up 2 bases and J gave up 2 bases; unmatched junction bases: 8. This CDR3 has 15 residues. Here the CDR3 DNA reads TGTGCCTGGAGTCCCGGACAGGGAAGGACCTACGAGCAGTACTTC. It translates to CAWSPGQGRTYEQYF.

The chain is built from TRBV7-3 and TRBJ1-6, with D tentatively TRBD1 (5 bases). Germline loops: CDR1 SGHTA, CDR2 FQGTGA. This CDR3 is built from 18 residues. V was cut by 0 bases and J by 0 bases, with 12 bases left in between. CDR3: CASSLTGVASSYNSPLHF. DNA of the CDR3: TGTGCCAGCAGCTTAACGGGGGTCGCCAGCTCCTATAATTCACCCCTCCACTTT.

This rearrangement joins TRBV18 to TRBJ2-7; unclear D gene. Looked up from germline, CDR1 is KGHSH and CDR2 is LQKENI. V lost 4 bases to trimming and J lost 0 bases, with 7 bases between them. The CDR3 has 13 amino acids. The CDR3 bases are TGTGCCAGCTCACTAGTCCGCTCCTACGAGCAGTACTTC. This codes for CASSLVRSYEQYF.

V usage is TRBV2 and J usage is TRBJ1-3; TRBD1 is a possible D gene (5 bases). The CDR3 contains 15 residues. Germline V gene lookup returns CDR1 SNHLY and CDR2 FYNNEI. Trimming removed 5 bases at V and 2 bases at J, with 13 bases between. Here the CDR3 DNA reads TGTGCCAGCAGTATCCCCACGGGGGCTGGAAACACCATATATTTT. Residues: CASSIPTGAGNTIYF.